Only one count was recorded for the clone carrying this T cell receptor beta chain. Every contributor of samples was a Caucasian grown-up residing in Nashville, Tennessee. These data come from a study of shared clonotypes between healthy human individuals. TCRdb keeps only in-frame clones here, not all; method: immunoSEQ multiplex PCR. The top ten clones hold approximately 11% of a sample with over 400,000 clones, over 70% of them seen once. Germline V CDR1 and CDR2: SQVTM, ANQGSEA. V lost 2 bases and J lost 8; bases outside the gene matches: 1. The CDR3 length is 12 residues. This TCR came from a woman in her thirties or forties in good health. Some clones in this sample may be carry-over from other donors' samples. Source material: PBMCs. This chain links TRBV29-1 with TRBJ2-1; TRBD1 matches 9 bases. CDR3 sequence: CSVETGGDEQFF. The CDR3 DNA reads as TGCAGCGTTGAAACAGGGGGCGATGAGCAGTTCTTC.